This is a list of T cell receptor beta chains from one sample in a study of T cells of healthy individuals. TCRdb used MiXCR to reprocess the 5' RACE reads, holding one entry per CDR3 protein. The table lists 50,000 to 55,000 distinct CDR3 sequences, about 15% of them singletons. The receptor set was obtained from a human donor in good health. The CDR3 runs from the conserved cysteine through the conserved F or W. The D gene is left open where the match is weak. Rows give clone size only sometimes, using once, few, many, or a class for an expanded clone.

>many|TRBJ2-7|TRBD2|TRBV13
TGTGCCAGCAGCAGAGCGTTAGGGACTAGCGGCTACGAGCAGTACTTC
CASSRALGTSGYEQYF
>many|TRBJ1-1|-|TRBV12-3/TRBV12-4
TGTGCCAGCAGTGCGGACAGAGGGGCGATTGAAGCTTTCTTT
CASSADRGAIEAFF
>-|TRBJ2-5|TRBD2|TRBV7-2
TGTGCCAGCAGCCCTGGGACTAGCGGGAGCATGGTTCAAGAGACCCAGTACTTC
CASSPGTSGSMVQETQYF
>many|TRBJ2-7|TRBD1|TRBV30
TGTGCCTGGAACTCGGGACAGGTCTCCTACGAGCAGTACTTC
CAWNSGQVSYEQYF
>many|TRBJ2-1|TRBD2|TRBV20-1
TGCAGTGCTCCTAGCGGGGTTGGCTCCTACAATGAGCAGTTCTTC
CSAPSGVGSYNEQFF
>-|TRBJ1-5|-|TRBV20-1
TGCAGTGCTAGTTATTTAGGGGGCAATCAGCCCCAGCATTTT
CSASYLGGNQPQHF
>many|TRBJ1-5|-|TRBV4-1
TGCGCCAGCAGCCTTACGGGGGGAGAAAGTCAGCCCCAGCATTTT
CASSLTGGESQPQHF
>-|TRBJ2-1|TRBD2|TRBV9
TGTGCCAGCAGCGTCGGCCGGACTAGCGACGTCTACAATGAGCAGTTCTTC
CASSVGRTSDVYNEQFF
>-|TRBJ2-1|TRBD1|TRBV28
TGTGCCAGCAGGCGCACAGGGGGTACCTACAATGAGCAGTTCTTC
CASRRTGGTYNEQFF
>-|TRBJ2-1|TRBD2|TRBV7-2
TGTGCCAGCACTCGACTAGCGGGATCCTACAATGAGCAGTTCTTC
CASTRLAGSYNEQFF
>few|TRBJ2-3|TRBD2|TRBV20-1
TGCAGTGCCGGGGCTAGCGGGAGGGCGGTCCCAGATACGCAGTATTTT
CSAGASGRAVPDTQYF
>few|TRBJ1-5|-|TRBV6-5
TGTGCCAGCAGTGCCACAGATAGCAATCAGCCCCAGCATTTT
CASSATDSNQPQHF
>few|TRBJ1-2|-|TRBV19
TGTGCCAGTAGTATAGACGGCGGAACTAACTATGGCTACACCTTC
CASSIDGGTNYGYTF
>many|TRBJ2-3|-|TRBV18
TGTGCCAGCTCACCGATCAGGGGGGCAGATACGCAGTATTTT
CASSPIRGADTQYF
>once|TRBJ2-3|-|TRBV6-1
TGTGCCAGCACGCTTAGGCTCTGGGGGGATACGCAGTATTTT
CASTLRLWGDTQYF
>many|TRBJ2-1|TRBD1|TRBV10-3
TGTGCCATCAGAGCGGACAGGGTAGGCAATGAGCAGTTCTTC
CAIRADRVGNEQFF
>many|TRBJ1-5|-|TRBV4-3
TGCGCCAGCAGCCTTGACAGGTTTGGCAATCAGCCCCAGCATTTT
CASSLDRFGNQPQHF
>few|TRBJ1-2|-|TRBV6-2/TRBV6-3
TGTGCCAGCAGTCCTCGGAGGGAAGCTAACTATGGCTACACCTTC
CASSPRREANYGYTF
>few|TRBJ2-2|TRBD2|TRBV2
TGTGCCAGCAGTCTGCGGGAGGCCGGGGAGCTGTTTTTT
CASSLREAGELFF
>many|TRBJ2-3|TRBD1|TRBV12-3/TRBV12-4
TGTGCCAGCAGTTCCCCTTCCGGGACAGAAAGGCAGTATTTT
CASSSPSGTERQYF
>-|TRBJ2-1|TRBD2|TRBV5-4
TGTGCCAGCAGCTTCTCCAGGACTAGTCTTGATGAGCAGTTCTTC
CASSFSRTSLDEQFF
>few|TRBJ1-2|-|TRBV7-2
TGTGCCAGCAGCCCCGGGCCGGACCTGTTCGGCTACACCTTC
CASSPGPDLFGYTF
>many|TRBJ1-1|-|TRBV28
TGTGCCAGCACCCTTTGGGGACGGAACACTGAAGCTTTCTTT
CASTLWGRNTEAFF
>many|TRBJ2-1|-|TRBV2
TGTGCCAGCAGTGTGGGGGGGGCCCCCTACAATGAGCAGTTCTTC
CASSVGGAPYNEQFF
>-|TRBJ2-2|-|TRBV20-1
TGCAGTGCTAGACCCTCACAGAACACCGGGGAGCTGTTTTTT
CSARPSQNTGELFF
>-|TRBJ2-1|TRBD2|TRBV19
TGTGCCAGTAGTATAGCAGTCCGGGCCCTGACTAGCGGGAGGTATGAGCAGTTCTTC
CASSIAVRALTSGRYEQFF
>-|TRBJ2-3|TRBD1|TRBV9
TGTGCCAGCAGCGTAGGGGGCGGGACAGGGATCTCAGATACGCAGTATTTT
CASSVGGGTGISDTQYF